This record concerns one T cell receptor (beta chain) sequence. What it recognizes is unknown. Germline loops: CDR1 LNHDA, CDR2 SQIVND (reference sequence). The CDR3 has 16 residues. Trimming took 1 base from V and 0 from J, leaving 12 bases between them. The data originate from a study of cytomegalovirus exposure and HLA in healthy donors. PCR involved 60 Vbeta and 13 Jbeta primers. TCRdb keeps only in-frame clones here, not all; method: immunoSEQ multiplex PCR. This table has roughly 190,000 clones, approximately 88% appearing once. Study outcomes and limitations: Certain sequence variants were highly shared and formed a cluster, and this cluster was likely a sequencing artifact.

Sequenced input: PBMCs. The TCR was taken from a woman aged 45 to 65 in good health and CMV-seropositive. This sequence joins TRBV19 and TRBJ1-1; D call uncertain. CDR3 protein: CASSIVSTAMNTEAFF. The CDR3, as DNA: TGTGCCAGTAGTATAGTCAGCACAGCCATGAACACTGAAGCTTTCTTT.